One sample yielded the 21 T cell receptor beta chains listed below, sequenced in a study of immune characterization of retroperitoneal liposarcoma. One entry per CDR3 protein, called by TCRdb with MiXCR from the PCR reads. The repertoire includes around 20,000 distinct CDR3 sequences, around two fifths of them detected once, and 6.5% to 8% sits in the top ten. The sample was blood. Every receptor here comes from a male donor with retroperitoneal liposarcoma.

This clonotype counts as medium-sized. The CDR3 nucleotides read TGTGCCAGCAGCTTTCATAGGGAGGCCCAGTTCTTC. It translates to CASSFHREAQFF. V and J are TRBV7-2 and TRBJ2-1; D is perhaps TRBD2 (6 bases). The CDR3 is 12 residues long. V gave up 3 bases and J gave up 13 bases, with 13 bases separating them. Germline assignment: CDR1 SGHTA and CDR2 FQGNSA.

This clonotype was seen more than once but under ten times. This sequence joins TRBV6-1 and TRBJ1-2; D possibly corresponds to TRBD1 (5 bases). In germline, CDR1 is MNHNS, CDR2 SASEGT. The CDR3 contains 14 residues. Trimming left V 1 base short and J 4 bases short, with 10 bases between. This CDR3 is CASSEGAGPYGYTF. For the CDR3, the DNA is TGTGCCAGCAGTGAAGGGGCAGGGCCCTATGGCTACACCTTC.

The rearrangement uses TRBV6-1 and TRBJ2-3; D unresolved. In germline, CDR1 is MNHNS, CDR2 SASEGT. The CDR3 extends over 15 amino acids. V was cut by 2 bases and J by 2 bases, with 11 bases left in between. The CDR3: CASSEYRLNTDTQYF. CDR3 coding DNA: TGTGCCAGCAGTGAATATAGGCTAAACACAGATACGCAGTATTTT.

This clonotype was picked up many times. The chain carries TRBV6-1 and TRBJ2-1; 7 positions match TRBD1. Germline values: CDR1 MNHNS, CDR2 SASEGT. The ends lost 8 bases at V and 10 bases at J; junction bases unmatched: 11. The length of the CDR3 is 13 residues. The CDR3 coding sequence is TGTGCCAGCCAACGGGGACAGTCCTACGAGCAGTTCTTC. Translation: CASQRGQSYEQFF.

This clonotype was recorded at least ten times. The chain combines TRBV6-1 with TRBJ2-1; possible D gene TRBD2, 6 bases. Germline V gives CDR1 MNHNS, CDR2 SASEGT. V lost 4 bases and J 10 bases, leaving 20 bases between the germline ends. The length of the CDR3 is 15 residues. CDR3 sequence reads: CASSAARAGTYEQFF. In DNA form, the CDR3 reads TGTGCCAGCAGTGCCGCCAGGGCGGGGACCTACGAGCAGTTCTTC.

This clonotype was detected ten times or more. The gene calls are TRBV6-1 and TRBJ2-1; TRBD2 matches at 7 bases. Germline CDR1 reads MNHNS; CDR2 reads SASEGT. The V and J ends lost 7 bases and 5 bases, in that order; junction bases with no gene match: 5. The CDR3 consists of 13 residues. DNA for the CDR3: TGTGCCAGCAACCGGGGGGAGGACAATGAGCAGTTCTTC. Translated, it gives CASNRGEDNEQFF.

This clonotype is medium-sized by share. The CDR3 DNA reads TGTGCCAGCAGCTTAGGGACTAGCACCTACAATGAGCAGTTCTTC. As protein: CASSLGTSTYNEQFF. The V and J genes are TRBV7-2 and TRBJ2-1; 8 bases are shared with TRBD2. CDR3 length equals 15 residues. The V and J ends lost 1 base and 2 bases, in that order; junction bases with no gene match: 1. Germline V gene data show CDR1 as SGHTA and CDR2 as FQGNSA.

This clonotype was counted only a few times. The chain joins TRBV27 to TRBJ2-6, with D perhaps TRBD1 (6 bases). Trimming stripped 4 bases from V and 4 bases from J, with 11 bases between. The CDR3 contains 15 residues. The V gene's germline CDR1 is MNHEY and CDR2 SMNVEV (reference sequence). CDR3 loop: CASSSFGTGANVLTF. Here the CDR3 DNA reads TGTGCCAGCAGTTCTTTTGGGACAGGGGCCAACGTCCTGACTTTC.

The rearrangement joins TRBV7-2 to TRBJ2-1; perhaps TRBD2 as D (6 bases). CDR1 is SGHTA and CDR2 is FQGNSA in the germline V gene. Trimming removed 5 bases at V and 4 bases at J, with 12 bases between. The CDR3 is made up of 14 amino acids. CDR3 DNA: TGTGCCAGCAGCCGGGCGGGGTTATACAATGAGCAGTTCTTC. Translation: CASSRAGLYNEQFF.

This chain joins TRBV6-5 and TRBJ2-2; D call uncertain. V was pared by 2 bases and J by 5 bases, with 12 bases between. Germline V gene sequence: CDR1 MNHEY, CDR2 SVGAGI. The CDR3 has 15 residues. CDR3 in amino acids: CASSYDAVLTGELFF. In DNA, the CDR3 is TGTGCCAGCAGTTACGACGCAGTCCTAACCGGGGAGCTGTTTTTT.

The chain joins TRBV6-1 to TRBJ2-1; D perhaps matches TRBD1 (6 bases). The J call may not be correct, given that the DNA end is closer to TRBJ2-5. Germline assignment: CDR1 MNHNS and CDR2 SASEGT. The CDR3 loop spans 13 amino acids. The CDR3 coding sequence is TGTGCCAGCAGCAGGGGTTCCGGGGAGACCCAGTACTTC. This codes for CASSRGSGETQYF.

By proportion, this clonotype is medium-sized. CDR3 bases: TGTGCCAGCAGTGAAAGGGGGACAGAGCAGTTCTTC. It is translated as CASSERGTEQFF. The rearrangement links TRBV6-1 to TRBJ2-1, with a weak D call TRBD1 (6 bases). CDR1 MNHNS and CDR2 SASEGT come from the germline V gene. This CDR3 contains 12 residues. Deletions cut 2 bases from V and 10 bases from J, with 9 bases between.

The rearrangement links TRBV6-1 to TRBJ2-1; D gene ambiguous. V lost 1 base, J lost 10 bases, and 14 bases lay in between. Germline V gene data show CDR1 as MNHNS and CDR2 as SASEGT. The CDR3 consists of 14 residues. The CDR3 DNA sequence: TGTGCCAGCAGTGAAGACGTACGATCCTACGAGCAGTTCTTC. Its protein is CASSEDVRSYEQFF.

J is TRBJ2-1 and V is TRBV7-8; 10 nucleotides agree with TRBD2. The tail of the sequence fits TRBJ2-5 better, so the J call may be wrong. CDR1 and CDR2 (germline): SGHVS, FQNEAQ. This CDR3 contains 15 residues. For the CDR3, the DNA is TGTGCCAGCAGCTTAGGACCTAGCGGGGGAGAGACCCAGTACTTC. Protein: CASSLGPSGGETQYF.

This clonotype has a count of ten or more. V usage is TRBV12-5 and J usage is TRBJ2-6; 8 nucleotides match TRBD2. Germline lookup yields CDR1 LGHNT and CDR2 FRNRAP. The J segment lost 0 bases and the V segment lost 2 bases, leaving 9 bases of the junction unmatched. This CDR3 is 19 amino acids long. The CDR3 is CASGLRHGTRSSGANVLTF. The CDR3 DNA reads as TGTGCTAGTGGTTTGAGACACGGGACTAGGTCCTCTGGGGCCAACGTCCTGACTTTC.

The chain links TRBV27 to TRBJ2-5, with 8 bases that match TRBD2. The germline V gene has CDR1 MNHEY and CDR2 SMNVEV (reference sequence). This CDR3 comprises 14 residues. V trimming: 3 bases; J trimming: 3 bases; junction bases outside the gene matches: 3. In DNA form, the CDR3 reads TGTGCCAGCAGTTTCCGAGCGGGGGAAGAGACCCAGTACTTC. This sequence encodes CASSFRAGEETQYF.

The CDR3 DNA sequence: TGTGCCAGCAGTTCGGGACAGTTCTATGGCTACACCTTC. It encodes CASSSGQFYGYTF. J is TRBJ1-2 and V is TRBV6-1, with 7 bases lining up with TRBD1. The V gene's germline CDR1 is MNHNS and CDR2 SASEGT. The CDR3 has 13 residues. The V and J ends lost 5 bases and 4 bases, in that order; junction bases with no gene match: 4.

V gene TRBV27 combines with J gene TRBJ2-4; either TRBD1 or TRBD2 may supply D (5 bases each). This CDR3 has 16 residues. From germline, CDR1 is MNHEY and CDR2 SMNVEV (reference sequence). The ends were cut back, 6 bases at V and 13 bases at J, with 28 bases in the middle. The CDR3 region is CASSSEGMNSYNEQYF. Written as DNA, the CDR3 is TGTGCCAGCAGCTCCGAGGGGATGAACTCCTACAATGAGCAGTACTTC.

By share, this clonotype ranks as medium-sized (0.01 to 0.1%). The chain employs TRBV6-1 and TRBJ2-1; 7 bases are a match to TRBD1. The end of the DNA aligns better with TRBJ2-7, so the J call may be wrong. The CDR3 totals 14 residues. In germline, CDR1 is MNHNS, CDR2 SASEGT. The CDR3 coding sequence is TGTGCCAGCACCCGACAGGGACCCTACAATGAGCAGTACTTC. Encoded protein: CASTRQGPYNEQYF.

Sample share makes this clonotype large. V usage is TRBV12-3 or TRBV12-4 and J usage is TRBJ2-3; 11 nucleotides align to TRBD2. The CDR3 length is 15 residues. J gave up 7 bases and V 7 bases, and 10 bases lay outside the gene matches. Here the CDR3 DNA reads TGTGCCAGCACCATAGCGGGAGGGCCGGGTTATACGCAGTATTTT. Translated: CASTIAGGPGYTQYF.

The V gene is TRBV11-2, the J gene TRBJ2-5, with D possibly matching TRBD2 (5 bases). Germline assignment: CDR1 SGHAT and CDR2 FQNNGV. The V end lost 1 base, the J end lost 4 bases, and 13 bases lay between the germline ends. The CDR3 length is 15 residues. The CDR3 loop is CASSLGSARGETQYF. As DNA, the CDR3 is TGTGCCAGCAGCTTAGGGTCTGCTCGGGGAGAGACCCAGTACTTC.